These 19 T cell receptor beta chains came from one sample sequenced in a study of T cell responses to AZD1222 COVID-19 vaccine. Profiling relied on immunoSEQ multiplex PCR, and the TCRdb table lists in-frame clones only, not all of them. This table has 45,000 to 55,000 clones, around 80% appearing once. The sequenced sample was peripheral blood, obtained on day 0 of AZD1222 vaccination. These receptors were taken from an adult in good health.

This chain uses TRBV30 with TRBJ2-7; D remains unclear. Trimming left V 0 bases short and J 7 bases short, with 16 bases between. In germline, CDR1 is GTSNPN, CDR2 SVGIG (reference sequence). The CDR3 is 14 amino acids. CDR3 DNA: TGTGCCTGGAGTGTACTGAAGGTCCCAAGGGAGCAGTACTTC. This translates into CAWSVLKVPREQYF.

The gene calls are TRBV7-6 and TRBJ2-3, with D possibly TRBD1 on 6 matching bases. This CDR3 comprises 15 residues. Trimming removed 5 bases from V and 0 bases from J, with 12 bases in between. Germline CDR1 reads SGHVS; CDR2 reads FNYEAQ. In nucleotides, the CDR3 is TGTGCCAGCAGCCTTCGGACAGCTAGCACAGATACGCAGTATTTT. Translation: CASSLRTASTDTQYF.

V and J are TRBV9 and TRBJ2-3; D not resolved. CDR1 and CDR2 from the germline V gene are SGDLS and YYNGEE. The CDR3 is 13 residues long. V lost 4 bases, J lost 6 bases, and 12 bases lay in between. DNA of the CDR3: TGTGCCAGCAGCATTCGTGGGTCGGATACGCAGTATTTT. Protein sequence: CASSIRGSDTQYF.

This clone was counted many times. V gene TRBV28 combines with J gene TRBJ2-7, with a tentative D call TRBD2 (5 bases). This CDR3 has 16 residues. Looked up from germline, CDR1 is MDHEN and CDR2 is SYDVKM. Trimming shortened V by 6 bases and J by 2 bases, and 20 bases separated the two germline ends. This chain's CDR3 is CASRPASGVPPYEQYF. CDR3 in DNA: TGTGCCAGCAGGCCCGCCTCCGGGGTCCCTCCCTACGAGCAGTACTTC.

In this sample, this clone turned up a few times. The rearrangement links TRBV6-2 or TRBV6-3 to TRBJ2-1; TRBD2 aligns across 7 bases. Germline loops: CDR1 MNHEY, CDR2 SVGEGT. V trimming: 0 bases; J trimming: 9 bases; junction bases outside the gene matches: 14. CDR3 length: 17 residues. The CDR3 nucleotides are TGTGCCAGCAGTTACTCGACGAGGGGAGGGAGCCCTAGTGAGCAGTTCTTC. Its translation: CASSYSTRGGSPSEQFF.

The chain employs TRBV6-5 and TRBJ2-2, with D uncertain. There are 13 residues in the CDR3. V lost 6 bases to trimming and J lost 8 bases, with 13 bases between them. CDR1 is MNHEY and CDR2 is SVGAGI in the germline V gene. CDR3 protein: CASSRDVGGELFF. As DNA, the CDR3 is TGTGCCAGCAGCCGCGACGTTGGAGGGGAGCTGTTTTTT.

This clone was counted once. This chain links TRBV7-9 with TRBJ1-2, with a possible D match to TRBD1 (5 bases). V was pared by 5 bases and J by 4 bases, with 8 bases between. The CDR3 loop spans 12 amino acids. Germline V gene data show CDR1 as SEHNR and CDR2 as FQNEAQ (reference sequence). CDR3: CASSTGAYGYTF. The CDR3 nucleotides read TGTGCCAGCAGCACCGGGGCCTATGGCTACACCTTC.

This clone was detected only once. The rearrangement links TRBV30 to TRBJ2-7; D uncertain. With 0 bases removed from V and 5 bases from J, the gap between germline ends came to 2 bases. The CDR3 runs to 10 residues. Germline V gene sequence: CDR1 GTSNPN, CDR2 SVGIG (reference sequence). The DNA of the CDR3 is TGTGCCTGGAGTGTACACGAGCAGTACTTC. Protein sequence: CAWSVHEQYF.

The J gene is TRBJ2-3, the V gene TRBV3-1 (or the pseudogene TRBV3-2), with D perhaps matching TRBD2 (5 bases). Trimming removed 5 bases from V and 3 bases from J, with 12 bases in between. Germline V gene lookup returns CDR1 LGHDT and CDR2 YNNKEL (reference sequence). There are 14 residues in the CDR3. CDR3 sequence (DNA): TGTGCCAGCAGCGTCCGTGGGAGAACAGATACGCAGTATTTT. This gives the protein CASSVRGRTDTQYF.

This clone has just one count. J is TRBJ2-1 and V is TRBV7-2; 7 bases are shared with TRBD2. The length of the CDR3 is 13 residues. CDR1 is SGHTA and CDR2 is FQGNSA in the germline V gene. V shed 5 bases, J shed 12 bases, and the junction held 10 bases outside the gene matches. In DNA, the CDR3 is TGTGCCAGCAGCCCCGGACTAGTCGGTGGGCAGTTCTTC. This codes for CASSPGLVGGQFF. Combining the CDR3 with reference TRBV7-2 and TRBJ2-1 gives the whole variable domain GAGVSQSPSNKVTEKGKDVELRCDPISGHTALYWYRQSLGQGLEFLIYFQGNSAPDKSGLPSDRFSAERTGGSVSTLTIQRTQQEDSAVYLCASSPGLVGGQFFGPGTRLTVL.

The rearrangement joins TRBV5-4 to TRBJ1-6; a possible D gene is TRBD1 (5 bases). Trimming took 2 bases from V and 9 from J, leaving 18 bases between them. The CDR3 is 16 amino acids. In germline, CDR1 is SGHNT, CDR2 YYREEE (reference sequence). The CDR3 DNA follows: TGTGCCAGCAGCTTCTCGGAGGGCAGGGTTGTTTCACCCCTCCACTTT. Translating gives CASSFSEGRVVSPLHF.

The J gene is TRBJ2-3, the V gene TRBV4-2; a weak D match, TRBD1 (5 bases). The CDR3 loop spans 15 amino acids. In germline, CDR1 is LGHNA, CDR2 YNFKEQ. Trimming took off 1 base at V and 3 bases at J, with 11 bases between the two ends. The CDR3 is CASSQGQGDTDTQYF. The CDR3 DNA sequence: TGTGCCAGCAGCCAAGGTCAGGGTGATACAGATACGCAGTATTTT.

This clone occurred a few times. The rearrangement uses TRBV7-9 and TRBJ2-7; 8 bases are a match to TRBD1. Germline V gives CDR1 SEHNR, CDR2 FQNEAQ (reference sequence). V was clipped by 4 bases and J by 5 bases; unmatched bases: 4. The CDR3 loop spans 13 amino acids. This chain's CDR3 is CASSYNRGDEQYF. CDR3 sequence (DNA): TGTGCCAGCAGCTACAACAGGGGGGACGAGCAGTACTTC. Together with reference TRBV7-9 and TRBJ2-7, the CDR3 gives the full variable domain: DTGVSQNPRHKITKRGQNVTFRCDPISEHNRLYWYRQTLGQGPEFLTYFQNEAQLEKSRLLSDRFSAERPKGSFSTLEIQRTEQGDSAMYLCASSYNRGDEQYFGPGTRLTVT.

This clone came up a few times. CDR3 residues: CASSQEFAGYNSPLHF. The CDR3 nucleotides are TGCGCCAGCAGCCAAGAATTTGCGGGATATAATTCACCCCTCCACTTT. This sequence joins TRBV4-3 and TRBJ1-6; D ambiguous. Deletions cut 0 bases from V and 4 bases from J, with 10 bases between. Germline CDR1 reads LGHNA; CDR2 reads YSLEER. This CDR3 has 16 residues.

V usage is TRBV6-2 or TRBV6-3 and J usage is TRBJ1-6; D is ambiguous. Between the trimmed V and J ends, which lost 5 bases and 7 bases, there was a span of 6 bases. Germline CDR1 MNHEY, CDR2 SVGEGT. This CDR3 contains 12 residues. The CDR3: CASSTANSPLHF. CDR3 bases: TGTGCCAGCAGTACAGCAAATTCACCCCTCCACTTT.

This CDR3 reads CASSRSGYNEQYF. The CDR3 DNA follows: TGTGCCAGCAGCCGCTCAGGGTACAACGAGCAGTACTTC. The rearrangement uses TRBV27 and TRBJ2-7; D is perhaps TRBD1 (5 bases). Trimming shortened V by 6 bases and J by 5 bases, and 14 bases separated the two germline ends. The length of the CDR3 is 13 residues. The germline V gene has CDR1 MNHEY and CDR2 SMNVEV (reference sequence).

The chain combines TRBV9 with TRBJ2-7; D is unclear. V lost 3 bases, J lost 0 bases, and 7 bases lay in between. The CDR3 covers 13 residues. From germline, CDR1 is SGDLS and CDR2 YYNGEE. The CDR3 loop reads CASSAMNSYEQYF. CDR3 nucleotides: TGTGCCAGCAGCGCGATGAACTCCTACGAGCAGTACTTC.

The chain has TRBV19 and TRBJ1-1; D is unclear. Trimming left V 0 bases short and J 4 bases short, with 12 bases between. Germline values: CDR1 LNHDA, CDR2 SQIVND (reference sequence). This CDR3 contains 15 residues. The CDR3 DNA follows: TGTGCCAGTAGTATAGACAGGACGGCCTCCACTGAAGCTTTCTTT. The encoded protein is CASSIDRTASTEAFF.

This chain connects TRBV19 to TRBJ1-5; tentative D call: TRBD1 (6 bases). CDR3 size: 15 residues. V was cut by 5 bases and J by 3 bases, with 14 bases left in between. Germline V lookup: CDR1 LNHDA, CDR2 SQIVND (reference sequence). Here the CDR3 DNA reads TGTGCCAGTAGTCAAACAGGGACGAACAATCAGCCCCAGCATTTT. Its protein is CASSQTGTNNQPQHF.